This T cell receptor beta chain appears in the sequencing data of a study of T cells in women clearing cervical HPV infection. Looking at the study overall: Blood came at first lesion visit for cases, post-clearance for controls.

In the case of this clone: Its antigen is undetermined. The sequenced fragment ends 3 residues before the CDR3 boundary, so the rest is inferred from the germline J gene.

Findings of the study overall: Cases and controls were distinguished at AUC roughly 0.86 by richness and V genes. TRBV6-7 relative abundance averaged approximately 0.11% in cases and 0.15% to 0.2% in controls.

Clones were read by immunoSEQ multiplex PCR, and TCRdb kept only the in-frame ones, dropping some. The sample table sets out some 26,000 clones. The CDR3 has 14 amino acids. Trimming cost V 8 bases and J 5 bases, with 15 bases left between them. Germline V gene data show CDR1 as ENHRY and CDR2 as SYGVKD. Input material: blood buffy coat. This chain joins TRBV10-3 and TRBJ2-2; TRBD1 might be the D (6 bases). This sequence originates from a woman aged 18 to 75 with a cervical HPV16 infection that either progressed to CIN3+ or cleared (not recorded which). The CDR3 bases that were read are TGTGCCATCCTCCGACAGGATCTTACCGGGGAG. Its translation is CAILRQDLTGE. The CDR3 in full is CAILRQDLTGELFF.